This T cell receptor (beta chain) was identified during a study of blood T cell repertoires in COVID-19 (dated by TCRdb to the early 2020s). Concerning the study at large: Samples covering the acute and convalescent phases of COVID-19 were provided by collaborators in the United States, Italy and Spain. The samples were drawn from the first 160 participants of the ongoing ImmuneRACE study and from more than 1,000 subjects provided by 6 global collaborators. A freely available public database, intended as a resource for researchers studying the immune response to SARS-CoV-2, is where the repertoires were released. Where HLA class I and class II types were available, the types were taken from metadata supplied by the sample provider, not from assay-based typing. Sample metadata almost always included a de-identified subject ID, COVID-19 status, age in years and sex. The prospective study material was composed of cDNA or gDNA derived from T cells, B-cell-depleted T cells, or PBMCs. The dataset comprised deeply sampled blood TCRbeta repertoires from subjects exposed to, actively infected with, or recovered from COVID-19.

Study-level results and caveats: How much clinical and demographic metadata was included differed by source and by participant, and the metadata was provided uncurated.

Trimming at the junction amounts to 6 bases on V and 4 bases on J, and the germline ends lie 7 bases apart. Reading the germline V gene gives CDR1 SGHDN and CDR2 FVKESK. CDR3 length: 13 amino acids, cysteine to phenylalanine. The entry retains the CDR3 DNA only, 39 bases that are in frame from base 1. Note on this clone: Its antigen remains unidentified. No base quality information exists; no much larger clone differs at one position.

TCRbeta CDR3 regions were amplified from genomic DNA by means of the immunoSEQ Assay, a bias-controlled multiplex PCR. As for the original processing: Nucleated cell counts per sample were estimated from amplification of reference gene primers within the assay. Sequence reads were collapsed and filtered to measure the absolute abundance of every unique TCRbeta CDR3 rearrangement. Productive Simpson clonality was computed per sample as the square root of Simpson's diversity index over productive rearrangements. TCRdb took over this immuneACCESS table, retaining in-frame rearrangements with V and J assigned. Such tables are incomplete; in checked studies, under half of the missing clones stem from an unresolved V gene, and the remainder is unexplained. That table supplies the V and J calls and clone size; D and trimming were determined from the DNA. In all, the sample holds roughly 130,000 clones, and about 89% of those were seen once. Of the sample, more than 3.5% falls within the top ten clones.

Each collaborating institution followed its own protocols to collect whole blood in K2EDTA tubes. For TCRbeta analysis, collaborator samples were shipped as frozen whole blood, as isolated PBMCs, or as DNA extracted from either sample type. The source material was peripheral blood. The chain joins TRBV14 to TRBJ2-6; confidence is insufficient to name the D gene. The source of this sequence is a woman aged 55-70 years with acute or convalescent COVID-19. The bases are TGTGCCAGCAGAAACTACGGGGCCAACGTCCTGACTTTC. Translated, this gives CASRNYGANVLTF.